Described below is a single T cell receptor beta chain sequence and its context. Antigen: not known. The sample originates from a study of beta chain features in type 1 diabetes. Background on the study: There was similarity between patients and healthy donors in age, gender and cell yields.

Every bit of the isolated RNA underwent reverse transcription, so sequencing read expressed TCRB transcripts. Method: immunoSEQ multiplex PCR; TCRdb's copy keeps in-frame clones and lacks some. The data show tens of thousands of clones, under 45% seen once. Germline CDR1 and CDR2: ENHRY and SYGVKD. Trimming removed 3 bases at V and 2 bases at J, with 20 bases between. The CDR3 runs 18 residues. Study-level points and caveats: Type 1 diabetes patients had VDJ junctions that carried fewer insertions and more deletions. The naive, central memory and Treg TCRB repertoires showed an apparent similarity that was greater among patients than among healthy donors. Moderate yet significant TCRB CDR3 shortening was seen in Type 1 diabetes patients in all four CD4+ subsets.

Specimen: Tregs from blood. The genes are TRBV10-3 and TRBJ2-1, with D possibly being TRBD2 (6 bases). This TCR derives from a man aged 25-45 years with type 1 diabetes. The CDR3 DNA reads as TGTGCCATCAGTGATCGGGGGTGGCGTATTTCCACCTACAATGAGCAGTTCTTC. Amino acid sequence: CAISDRGWRISTYNEQFF.